This TCR beta chain was identified during a study of cytomegalovirus exposure and HLA in healthy donors. The PCR was carried out with 60 Vbeta primers and 13 Jbeta primers. Data came from immunoSEQ multiplex PCR; TCRdb stores just in-frame clones and leaves some out. This sample contains tens of thousands of clones. CDR1 and CDR2 (germline): SEHNR, FQNEAQ (reference sequence). This CDR3 spans 17 amino acids. Trimming cost V 2 bases and J 2 bases; bases outside gene matches: 8. The sample comprised PBMCs. The origin of this receptor is a woman between 50 and 59 years old in good health and CMV-seropositive. The genes are TRBV7-9 and TRBJ2-4; the match to TRBD1 covers 8 bases. DNA of the CDR3: TGTGCCAGCAGCTTATGGGACAGGTGGGGGACCAAAAACATTCAGTACTTC. Protein product: CASSLWDRWGTKNIQYF.